This is a list of T cell receptor beta chains from one sample in a study of T cell repertoires in cytomegalovirus infection. Their recognized antigens are unknown. A single record per CDR3 protein comes from TCRdb applying MiXCR to the reads. The profile covers some 590,000 distinct CDR3 sequences, with about 39% appearing a single time and around 46% taken by the ten largest. The specimen comprised cultured PBMCs, sampled from culture after CMV antigen stimulation. These receptors all stem from a human donor in good health (CMV status not recorded). Some clones in this sample may be carry-over from other donors' samples. Each CDR3 is given with its conserved first and last residue. The D gene is left open where the match is weak.

TRBV7-4 - CASSPWGGEETQYF
TRBV6-6 TRBD2 CASSYPPVVSGGSTDTQYF
TRBV7-2 TRBD1 CASSWRTGPSSGNTIYF
TRBV6-1 - CTIRDTLQNIQYF
TRBV7-2 TRBD2 CASRGSGAPYEQYF
TRBV12-3/TRBV12-4 TRBD1 CASSSQGAWTYEQYF
TRBV7-8 TRBD2 CASSLKRGPGPYEQYF
TRBV29-1 - CSVESWATQYF
TRBV19 - CASSTNTGLGETQYF
TRBV7-2 - CASSFPGGSYEQYF
TRBV25-1 - CASSEGHYGYTF
TRBV7-2 - CASSLGHRAFGNTQYF
TRBV12-3/TRBV12-4 TRBD2 CASSGLAGGPIMNEQFF
TRBV20-1 - CSALFRPPYEQYF
TRBV6-5 - CASSGQFGTQYF
TRBV7-9 - CASSLLEGLDSPLHF
TRBV20-1 - CSSPGGAKNIQYF
TRBV7-6 TRBD1 CASSPSGTGPGELFF
TRBV6-2/TRBV6-3 TRBD1 CASSYYGQGWEDTQYF
TRBV7-9 TRBD1 CASSSQDRGSYGYTF
TRBV20-1 - CSARGRTHSYNEQFF
TRBV7-3 - CASSQEQGYGYTF
TRBV12-3/TRBV12-4 - CASSFQGISTEAFF
TRBV28 TRBD2 CASSPSGNQETQYF
TRBV6-1 - CASSGNTIYF
TRBV7-8 - CASSPEKDAIGEQYF
TRBV28 - CASSLATNHYGYTF
TRBV19 - CASSITGTGNTIYF
TRBV7-2 TRBD1 CASSNGQGSGNEQFF
TRBV7-6 TRBD1 CASSLWDRGWEQFF
TRBV7-8 - CASSPTQFPATDTQYF
TRBV7-9 TRBD1 CASSATHRGLGNTIYF
TRBV7-2 TRBD2 CASSRLAGDGSYEQYF
TRBV12-5 - CASGLTYGYTF
TRBV7-6 TRBD1 CASSPTGQGWVEQYF
TRBV20-1 - CSAHPGGRKTGELFF